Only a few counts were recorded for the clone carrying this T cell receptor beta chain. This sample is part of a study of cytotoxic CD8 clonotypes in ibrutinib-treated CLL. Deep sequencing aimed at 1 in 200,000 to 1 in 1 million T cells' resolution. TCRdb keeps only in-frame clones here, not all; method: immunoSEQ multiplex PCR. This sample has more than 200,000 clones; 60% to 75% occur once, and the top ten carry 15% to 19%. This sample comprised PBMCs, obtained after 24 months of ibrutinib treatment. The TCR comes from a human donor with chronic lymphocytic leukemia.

In DNA form, the CDR3 reads TGTGCCAGCAGTGGGCTTAGCGCCAATGAGCAGTTCTTC. As protein: CASSGLSANEQFF. The chain carries TRBV25-1 and TRBJ2-1, with TRBD2 as a possible D gene (5 bases). This CDR3 has 13 amino acids. Deletions cut 4 bases from V and 6 bases from J, with 10 bases between. CDR1 is MGHDK and CDR2 is SYGVNS in the germline V gene.